The sample holds a few counts of the clone carrying this TCR beta chain. This specimen belongs to a study of blood T cell repertoires in COVID-19. Profiling relied on immunoSEQ multiplex PCR, and the TCRdb table lists in-frame clones only, not all of them. The repertoire holds about 210,000 clones, with roughly four fifths as singletons. One Seattle source followed patients from active infection through their disease course. With 4 bases clipped from V and 3 bases from J, the junction kept 6 bases outside the gene matches. Germline CDR1 and CDR2: SGHTA and FQGNSA. The CDR3 loop spans 16 amino acids. The clonotype originates from an older woman with COVID-19, enrolled during active disease. The chain is built from TRBV7-2 and TRBJ1-5; 10 positions match TRBD1. Sequenced material: peripheral blood. CDR3 DNA sequence: TGTGCCAGCAGCTCCCGGGACAGGGGCAACAATCAGCCCCAGCATTTT. Translation: CASSSRDRGNNQPQHF.